A selection of T cell receptor beta chains follows, all from one sample in a study of patients and donors after allogeneic stem cell transplantation. TCRdb independently ran MiXCR on the RT-PCR reads; one entry per CDR3 protein. The sample shows around 240,000 distinct CDR3 sequences, 13% to 15% of them seen only once. Specimen: blood, either unsorted or a sorted T cell fraction (not recorded which). The source of these receptors is a human donor who was either an allogeneic HSCT recipient or a stem cell or donor lymphocyte infusion donor (not recorded which). It is not recorded whose cells these are; they may come from a transplant donor. Both conserved end residues are part of each CDR3. D genes are given only for firm matches. The size of a clone is reported for some rows only, either as once, few or many, or as a class for expanded clones.

CDR3nt: TGTGCCAGCTCACCCGGTGGAGGGATGGGAGAGCAGTACTTC; CDR3aa: CASSPGGGMGEQYF; j_gene: TRBJ2-7; d_gene: -; abundance: few; v_gene: TRBV18
CDR3nt: TGTGCCAGCAGTGCCCCCAGACTCAATGGCTACACCTTC; CDR3aa: CASSAPRLNGYTF; j_gene: TRBJ1-2; d_gene: -; abundance: -; v_gene: TRBV12-3/TRBV12-4
CDR3nt: TGCGCCAGCAGCTTGGGTGGCACGAACTCCTACAATGAGCAGTTCTTC; CDR3aa: CASSLGGTNSYNEQFF; j_gene: TRBJ2-1; d_gene: -; abundance: -; v_gene: TRBV5-1
CDR3nt: TGTGCCAGCAGTTTATACAGGGGTGAATCACCCCTCCACTTT; CDR3aa: CASSLYRGESPLHF; j_gene: TRBJ1-6; d_gene: TRBD1; abundance: -; v_gene: TRBV12-3/TRBV12-4
CDR3nt: TGTGCCAGCAGCCAAGAAAGAAGAAGGGAGGGGAAGGACAACACCATATATTTT; CDR3aa: CASSQERRREGKDNTIYF; j_gene: TRBJ1-3; d_gene: -; abundance: few; v_gene: TRBV4-2
CDR3nt: TGTGCCTGGAGTGTACTAGCTGGGGCCAACGTCCTGACTTTC; CDR3aa: CAWSVLAGANVLTF; j_gene: TRBJ2-6; d_gene: -; abundance: -; v_gene: TRBV30
CDR3nt: TGTGCCAGTATTGATAACTATGGCTACACCTTC; CDR3aa: CASIDNYGYTF; j_gene: TRBJ1-2; d_gene: -; abundance: many; v_gene: TRBV19
CDR3nt: TGTGCCAGCAGTTTAGCGAACTTGGGACTAGCGGGAGGGACCTACAATGAGCAGTTCTTC; CDR3aa: CASSLANLGLAGGTYNEQFF; j_gene: TRBJ2-1; d_gene: TRBD2; abundance: few; v_gene: TRBV12-3/TRBV12-4
CDR3nt: TGTGCCAGCAGCTTAGCAGAGGGGGCTGGGGCCAACGTCCTGACTTTC; CDR3aa: CASSLAEGAGANVLTF; j_gene: TRBJ2-6; d_gene: -; abundance: few; v_gene: TRBV7-8
CDR3nt: TGTGCCAGCAGCGCCGTCAGCACAGATACGCAGTATTTT; CDR3aa: CASSAVSTDTQYF; j_gene: TRBJ2-3; d_gene: -; abundance: -; v_gene: TRBV12-3/TRBV12-4
CDR3nt: TGCAGTGCTAGAGTCGGGCTAGCGGCGAACACCGGGGAGCTGTTTTTT; CDR3aa: CSARVGLAANTGELFF; j_gene: TRBJ2-2; d_gene: TRBD2; abundance: few; v_gene: TRBV20-1
CDR3nt: TGCAGTGCTAAGGCCTCGTCACTAGCGGGAGTTCAGGAGCAGTTCTTC; CDR3aa: CSAKASSLAGVQEQFF; j_gene: TRBJ2-1; d_gene: TRBD2; abundance: -; v_gene: TRBV20-1
CDR3nt: TGTGCCACCAGCAGAATCCGGGACAGCAATCAGCCCCAGCATTTT; CDR3aa: CATSRIRDSNQPQHF; j_gene: TRBJ1-5; d_gene: -; abundance: few; v_gene: TRBV15
CDR3nt: TGTGCCAGCAGCCTCGCGGATCGGGAGCAAAAACTGTTTTTT; CDR3aa: CASSLADREQKLFF; j_gene: TRBJ1-4; d_gene: -; abundance: few; v_gene: TRBV12-3/TRBV12-4
CDR3nt: TGCAGCGTTGAATCAGGGAACACCATATATTTT; CDR3aa: CSVESGNTIYF; j_gene: TRBJ1-3; d_gene: -; abundance: -; v_gene: TRBV29-1
CDR3nt: TGTGCCATCAGTCGGACAGGGGCGCCCACCGGGGAGCTGTTTTTT; CDR3aa: CAISRTGAPTGELFF; j_gene: TRBJ2-2; d_gene: TRBD1; abundance: -; v_gene: TRBV10-3
CDR3nt: TGCAGTGCTAGAGATTATGCGGCAGTTAAAGGGGAGCTGTTTTTT; CDR3aa: CSARDYAAVKGELFF; j_gene: TRBJ2-2; d_gene: -; abundance: few; v_gene: TRBV20-1
CDR3nt: TGCGCCAGCAGCTTGGTTCCAGGAGGGGGTGAAAAACTGTTTTTT; CDR3aa: CASSLVPGGGEKLFF; j_gene: TRBJ1-4; d_gene: -; abundance: many; v_gene: TRBV5-1
CDR3nt: TGTGCCAGCAGCCAAGACGAGAGAATAAACGGGGAGCTGTTTTTT; CDR3aa: CASSQDERINGELFF; j_gene: TRBJ2-2; d_gene: -; abundance: -; v_gene: TRBV14
CDR3nt: TGCAGCGTCAGGGGTCCCACAAATGAAAAACTGTTTTTT; CDR3aa: CSVRGPTNEKLFF; j_gene: TRBJ1-4; d_gene: -; abundance: few; v_gene: TRBV29-1
CDR3nt: TGTGCCAGCAGTTTAGGAGGCAGGGGAAATTCACCCCTCCACTTT; CDR3aa: CASSLGGRGNSPLHF; j_gene: TRBJ1-6; d_gene: -; abundance: few; v_gene: TRBV27
CDR3nt: TGTGCCAGCGGTTGGGGGCTTGGAGCCACGGGTGAAAAACTGTTTTTT; CDR3aa: CASGWGLGATGEKLFF; j_gene: TRBJ1-4; d_gene: -; abundance: few; v_gene: TRBV12-3/TRBV12-4
CDR3nt: TGCGCCAGCAGCCGGGGTGACTGGACGAACACCGGGGAGCTGTTTTTT; CDR3aa: CASSRGDWTNTGELFF; j_gene: TRBJ2-2; d_gene: -; abundance: few; v_gene: TRBV5-1
CDR3nt: TGTGCCAGCAGCAACCGGGACAGTCACAATGAGCAGTTCTTC; CDR3aa: CASSNRDSHNEQFF; j_gene: TRBJ2-1; d_gene: TRBD1; abundance: few; v_gene: TRBV6-1
CDR3nt: TGTGCCAGCAGTGATGGGCTCCTAGCGGGAGATTACAATGAGCAGTTCTTC; CDR3aa: CASSDGLLAGDYNEQFF; j_gene: TRBJ2-1; d_gene: TRBD2; abundance: many; v_gene: TRBV6-1
CDR3nt: TGTGCCAGCAGTAGGCCGGCCCCGGATGCCGGTGAAAAACTGTTTTTT; CDR3aa: CASSRPAPDAGEKLFF; j_gene: TRBJ1-4; d_gene: -; abundance: -; v_gene: TRBV6-2/TRBV6-3
CDR3nt: TGTGCCAGCAGCTTGGGCAGCCTGAACACTGAAGCTTTCTTT; CDR3aa: CASSLGSLNTEAFF; j_gene: TRBJ1-1; d_gene: -; abundance: -; v_gene: TRBV5-4
CDR3nt: TGTGCCTGGAGTGTACCAGCAGGCACTGAAGCTTTCTTT; CDR3aa: CAWSVPAGTEAFF; j_gene: TRBJ1-1; d_gene: -; abundance: -; v_gene: TRBV30
CDR3nt: TGTGCCACCAGCAGAGATCTTACGGGAGCGAACACTGAAGCTTTCTTT; CDR3aa: CATSRDLTGANTEAFF; j_gene: TRBJ1-1; d_gene: -; abundance: -; v_gene: TRBV15
CDR3nt: TGTGCCAGCAGCTTTTCAGCGGGGTACAATGAGCAGTTCTTC; CDR3aa: CASSFSAGYNEQFF; j_gene: TRBJ2-1; d_gene: TRBD2; abundance: few; v_gene: TRBV7-2
CDR3nt: TGTGCCTGGAGTCCGAAATACGAGCAGTACTTC; CDR3aa: CAWSPKYEQYF; j_gene: TRBJ2-7; d_gene: -; abundance: few; v_gene: TRBV30
CDR3nt: TGTGCCAGTATCGCAGTCTCTGGGGCCAACGTCCTGACTTTC; CDR3aa: CASIAVSGANVLTF; j_gene: TRBJ2-6; d_gene: -; abundance: few; v_gene: TRBV19
CDR3nt: TGTGCCAGCAGCTCACGAAACGGGGGGAAGTTCGGGGAGCTGTTTTTT; CDR3aa: CASSSRNGGKFGELFF; j_gene: TRBJ2-2; d_gene: TRBD2; abundance: few; v_gene: TRBV7-2
CDR3nt: TGTGCCAGCTTACAGGACAGCTCCTACGAGCAGTACTTC; CDR3aa: CASLQDSSYEQYF; j_gene: TRBJ2-7; d_gene: -; abundance: -; v_gene: TRBV10-3
CDR3nt: TGTGCCAGCAGTGAAATCCTTTTGTTCAGGGACACTGAAGCTTTCTTT; CDR3aa: CASSEILLFRDTEAFF; j_gene: TRBJ1-1; d_gene: -; abundance: few; v_gene: TRBV2
CDR3nt: TGTGCCAGCAGTCCCCGGTCCTCTCAGCCCCAGCATTTT; CDR3aa: CASSPRSSQPQHF; j_gene: TRBJ1-5; d_gene: -; abundance: few; v_gene: TRBV6-1
CDR3nt: TGCAGCGCTTATTCCACCGGGACAGGGGTGCGGGAGCTGTTTTTT; CDR3aa: CSAYSTGTGVRELFF; j_gene: TRBJ2-2; d_gene: TRBD1; abundance: many; v_gene: TRBV29-1
CDR3nt: TGCAGTGCTACAGGGACGTTGTTCCATGGCTACACCTTC; CDR3aa: CSATGTLFHGYTF; j_gene: TRBJ1-2; d_gene: -; abundance: many; v_gene: TRBV20-1
CDR3nt: TGTGCCAGCAGCCCCGCGCTTGCCCTTGGGGCGACCCAGTACTTC; CDR3aa: CASSPALALGATQYF; j_gene: TRBJ2-5; d_gene: -; abundance: many; v_gene: TRBV4-2
CDR3nt: TGTGCCAGCAGCTTCCGAGCGGGAAGTGGCTACAATGAGCAGTTCTTC; CDR3aa: CASSFRAGSGYNEQFF; j_gene: TRBJ2-1; d_gene: TRBD2; abundance: -; v_gene: TRBV7-3
CDR3nt: TGTGCCAGCAGCTTAGAGGGGGGGGGCCGGGGAGATACGCAGTATTTT; CDR3aa: CASSLEGGGRGDTQYF; j_gene: TRBJ2-3; d_gene: -; abundance: -; v_gene: TRBV7-6